This entry concerns a single T cell receptor beta chain. These data are taken from a study of CD8 T cells in Susac syndrome. The germline V gene encodes CDR1 SQVTM and CDR2 ANQGSEA. The CDR3 contains 14 residues. The V gene lost 5 bases and the J gene lost 0 bases, with 11 bases spanning the gap. Reverse transcription used 0.5 to 1 ug RNA and random hexamers. TCRdb reprocessed the immunoSEQ multiplex PCR reads via MiXCR and lists one record per CDR3 protein. The table records 200,000 to 250,000 distinct CDR3 sequences, 95% of them present only once. The TCR was taken from a human donor with multiple sclerosis. Sequenced input: CD4+ T cells from PBMCs. The chain couples TRBV29-1 to TRBJ2-1; TRBD1 is a possible D gene (6 bases). The CDR3 spells CSVTRGPSYNEQFF. For the CDR3, the DNA is TGCAGCGTTACCAGGGGCCCCTCCTACAATGAGCAGTTCTTC.